The present TCR beta chain was sequenced within a study of neurological immune-mediated disorders (dated by TCRdb to about 2019). Broadly, across the study: Among the approximately 35 multiple sclerosis patients, relapsing-remitting MS accounted for about 31 and secondary progressive MS accounted for 3. Using UMI-based sequencing, the study compared peripheral blood TCR-beta repertoires from patients with HTLV-I-associated myelopathy (HAM/TSP), patients with multiple sclerosis, and healthy controls. Longitudinal samples, technical triplicates and paired sorted CD4+ and CD8+ T-cell subsets, alongside PBMC samples, were included among the approximately 110 TCR-beta libraries. The cohort was made up of 68 subjects, consisting of some 15 HAM/TSP patients, some 34 multiple sclerosis patients and 20 or so healthy controls.

cDNA was synthesized by template-switch 5'RACE using a primer with a 10-nucleotide random unique molecular identifier that tagged each TCR transcript. Every sequencing run covered 15-18 subjects and yielded more than 180 million TCR-beta sequences. The RNeasy kit was used to extract total RNA. The KAPA Real-time Library Amplification kit was used to amplify TCR-beta VDJ regions with primers for the TCR constant region and the 5'RACE anchor. A first PCR added sample indexes and Illumina adaptors, after which a second PCR increased the library yield. The roughly 650 bp TCR product was size-selected on a 2% E-gel SizeSelection system after Ampure bead purification. Before pooling, library quality was assessed on a Bioanalyzer, concentration was determined with Qubit, and library quantification was performed with the Kapa Library Quantification kit. An Illumina HiSeq 2500 sequenced the libraries paired-end 2 x 150 bp. To increase sequence diversity, roughly 25-31% phiX was spiked into each library pool. The authors' pipeline ran thus. Quality-filtered reads were processed with the UMI-based MiGEC pipeline, which removed over 75% of raw TCR sequences during error correction. IMGT germline references were used for aligning VDJ genes, and each clonotype was defined as a unique CDR3 amino acid sequence together with its V-J genes. Clonal expansion, Shannon diversity and CDR3 relatedness (CalcPairwiseDistances, ClusterSamples) were evaluated with VDJtools, and phylogenetic trees were built with CLCbio workbench. Expanded clones were defined as having at least 8 unique UMIs, based on coefficient-of-variation modelling across technical triplicates. TCRdb ran its own pipeline on the public reads, namely fastp trimming at Q25 and MiXCR clone calling, and kept in-frame beta chains. Entries are consolidated by CDR3 protein sequence, retaining the most common genes and DNA. Here the V and J calls rest on TCRdb's processing, not on the authors' analysis. The sample yields roughly 76,000 distinct CDR3 sequences; 3.2% were counted once. 4.5% to 6.5% of the sample belongs to the ten largest clones.

Sequences MDHEN (CDR1) and SYDVKM (CDR2) are obtained from the germline V gene. At the junction V is shortened by 5 bases and J by 4 bases; bases outside the gene matches: 7. The CDR3 contains 14 residues, cysteine and phenylalanine counted. Only CDR3 DNA remains: 42 bases, in frame from the first base. For the unsorted PBMC libraries, 2 million PBMCs were stored in RNAlater at -80 degrees C until RNA extraction and were used to generate the libraries. Multiple sclerosis patients were enrolled in a US clinical protocol evaluating disease progression by magnetic resonance imaging. Peripheral blood was subjected to Ficoll-Hypaque density gradient centrifugation to isolate PBMCs, which were then cryopreserved in liquid nitrogen. Paper-wide results and their limitations: Expanded clones from different subjects shared no identical CDR3 amino acid sequences, which suggests that TCR-beta repertoires were private in all groups. The highest TCR clonal expansion was observed in HAM/TSP patients, whereas the lowest was observed in MS patients, even when compared with healthy controls. The MS cluster showed no association with clinical or MRI features, and the authors stated that larger cohorts are needed. Phylogenetic analysis grouped repertoires from 18 of 34 MS patients into a cluster of related CDR3 sequences, suggesting a possible repertoire-level signature.

This clonotype was picked up many times. Its target antigen remains unknown. No much larger clone is present one base from it, and per-base qualities are unavailable. The rearranged segments are TRBV28 and TRBJ1-1, with TRBD1 matching 7 junction bases. Specimen: PBMCs. The source is a woman between 45 and 60 years old with multiple sclerosis. The sequenced DNA: TGTGCCAGCAGTCAAACAGGGGCGGGCACTGAAGCTTTCTTT. Its translation reads: CASSQTGAGTEAFF. With the portions outside the CDR3 filled from the reference TRBV28 and TRBJ1-1 genes, the complete variable region becomes DVKVTQSSRYLVKRTGEKVFLECVQDMDHENMFWYRQDPGLGLRLIYFSYDVKMKEKGDIPEGYSVSREKKERFSLILESASTNQTSMYLCASSQTGAGTEAFFGQGTRLTVV.